The 25 T cell receptor beta chains below were found in one sample sequenced in a study of T-cell memory formation after mild COVID-19. TCRdb reanalysed the 5' RACE reads using MiXCR and keeps one entry per CDR3 protein. The sample holds around 250,000 distinct CDR3 sequences, around 15% seen once. The sample consisted of PBMCs or a T cell subset sorted from them (not recorded which). The receptors shown here come from a man younger than 30 who had mild COVID-19 (a few samples of this study predate the infection). Cell type and time point are not known.

This sequence joins TRBV5-1 and TRBJ2-2; 10 positions agree with TRBD1. The CDR3 runs to 17 residues. J lost 7 bases, V lost 1 base, and 10 bases had no gene match. Germline loops: CDR1 SGHRS, CDR2 YFSETQ. The CDR3 loop is CASSLSSTGGWSGELFF. CDR3 coding DNA: TGCGCCAGCAGCTTGTCTTCGACAGGGGGCTGGAGCGGGGAGCTGTTTTTT.

This chain links TRBV9 with TRBJ2-2, with D possibly matching TRBD2 (6 bases). The CDR3 runs to 14 residues. V lost 4 bases and J 6 bases, leaving 13 bases between the germline ends. Germline CDR1 and CDR2: SGDLS and YYNGEE. The CDR3 here is CASSSDAGSGELFF. CDR3 coding DNA: TGTGCCAGCAGCTCAGACGCGGGGTCCGGGGAGCTGTTTTTT.

This clonotype was observed a handful of times. The chain employs TRBV6-6 and TRBJ2-3; 7 bases agree with TRBD2. This CDR3 is 16 amino acids long. The germline V gene encodes CDR1 MNHNY and CDR2 SVGAGI (reference sequence). V lost 5 bases to trimming and J lost 7 bases; unmatched junction nucleotides: 15. This CDR3 reads CASSHTGLAAWYTQYF. CDR3 in DNA: TGTGCCAGCAGTCACACGGGGCTAGCGGCCTGGTATACGCAGTATTTT.

This clonotype was seen only a few times. The chain uses TRBV27 and TRBJ2-6; D gene unclear. The germline V gene has CDR1 MNHEY and CDR2 SMNVEV (reference sequence). V was clipped by 2 bases and J by 2 bases, with 4 bases between them. This CDR3 region has 14 residues. Here the CDR3 reads CASSLMTGANVLTF. The CDR3, as DNA: TGTGCCAGCAGTTTAATGACTGGGGCCAACGTCCTGACTTTC.

The chain couples TRBV5-1 to TRBJ2-3; D is tentatively TRBD1 or TRBD2 (5 bases each). Trimming removed 1 base from V and 0 bases from J, with 12 bases in between. Germline assignment: CDR1 SGHRS and CDR2 YFSETQ. The CDR3 length is 16 residues. The CDR3: CASSLRGAPSTDTQYF. The CDR3 nucleotides are TGCGCCAGCAGCTTGAGAGGGGCCCCTAGCACAGATACGCAGTATTTT.

This clonotype has a count of ten or more. This sequence joins TRBV14 and TRBJ2-1; D call uncertain. CDR1 is SGHDN and CDR2 is FVKESK in the germline V gene. There are 17 residues in the CDR3. Trimming stripped 0 bases from V and 4 bases from J, with 16 bases between. CDR3 nucleotides: TGTGCCAGCAGCCAAGAATTCCCGCGGCGAGGTTACAATGAGCAGTTCTTC. Translated: CASSQEFPRRGYNEQFF. The full variable domain, its missing parts supplied by reference TRBV14 and TRBJ2-1, is EAGVTQFPSHSVIEKGQTVTLRCDPISGHDNLYWYRRVMGKEIKFLLHFVKESKQDESGMPNNRFLAERTGGTYSTLKVQPAELEDSGVYFCASSQEFPRRGYNEQFFGPGTRLTVL.

The chain joins TRBV15 to TRBJ2-1; D is unresolved. CDR3 length equals 12 residues. Germline-derived CDR1 and CDR2 are LNHNV and YYDKDF (reference sequence). Between the trimmed V and J ends, which lost 4 bases and 12 bases, there was a span of 13 bases. The CDR3 sequence: CATSTQNGVQFF. In DNA form, the CDR3 reads TGTGCCACCAGCACGCAGAATGGTGTGCAGTTCTTC.

This clonotype appeared many times. J is TRBJ1-1 and V is TRBV27; D uncertain. CDR1 is MNHEY and CDR2 is SMNVEV in the germline V gene (reference sequence). This CDR3 comprises 13 residues. Trimming shortened V by 6 bases and J by 1 base, and 9 bases separated the two germline ends. The DNA of the CDR3 is TGTGCCAGCAGCCTATCACGGAACACTGAAGCTTTCTTT. Translating gives CASSLSRNTEAFF.

With respect to this clonotype: A much larger clone sits a single nucleotide away, making a read error possible. The rearrangement joins TRBV7-8 to TRBJ2-5; D might be TRBD1 or TRBD2, each matching 5 bases. CDR1 is SGHVS, CDR2 FQNEAQ, per germline. CDR3 length: 13 amino acids. The chain's CDR3 is CASNPGDQETRYF. CDR3 in DNA: TGTGCCAGCAACCCCGGGGACCAAGAGACCCGGTACTTC.

This clonotype was counted a few times. The genes are TRBV9 and TRBJ1-1, with 8 bases that match TRBD1. CDR3 size: 16 residues. The junction had 10 bases not matched to a gene; V was cut back by 3 bases and J by 3 bases. In germline, CDR1 is SGDLS, CDR2 YYNGEE. CDR3 DNA sequence: TGTGCCAGCAGCGCCCAACCGGGACAGGAAGACACTGAAGCTTTCTTT. It specifies CASSAQPGQEDTEAFF.

This clonotype has a handful of counts. This sequence joins TRBV20-1 and TRBJ2-1; 7 bases are shared with TRBD2. The CDR3 runs to 14 residues. The V segment lost 6 bases and the J segment 4 bases; nucleotides outside the gene matches: 9. Germline CDR1 DFQATT, CDR2 SNEGSKA (reference sequence). The CDR3 nucleotides are TGCAGTGCCGCTTCGCGGGGGTATTACAATGAGCAGTTCTTC. Translated, it gives CSAASRGYYNEQFF.

This clonotype was counted ten times or more. Here the CDR3 DNA reads TGTGCCAGCAGCTTGAACAGGGGCGCGAAACCCCTCCACTTT. Translation: CASSLNRGAKPLHF. The chain joins TRBV5-4 to TRBJ1-6; TRBD1 matches at 7 bases. The germline gives CDR1 SGHNT, CDR2 YYREEE (reference sequence). The CDR3 is 14 residues long. The ends lost 1 base at V and 12 bases at J; junction bases unmatched: 7.

The chain links TRBV4-1 to TRBJ2-1, with 9 bases aligning to TRBD2. V shed 0 bases, J shed 9 bases, and the junction held 6 bases outside the gene matches. CDR1 is MGHRA, CDR2 YSYEKL, per germline. This CDR3 spans 15 amino acids. The chain's CDR3 is CASSQEFGTSFEQFF. The CDR3 DNA sequence: TGCGCCAGCAGCCAAGAATTCGGGACTAGCTTTGAGCAGTTCTTC.

This rearrangement joins TRBV11-2 to TRBJ2-3, with 11 bases aligning to TRBD2. The V gene's germline CDR1 is SGHAT and CDR2 FQNNGV. The CDR3 length is 16 residues. The J segment lost 6 bases and the V segment lost 5 bases, leaving 10 bases of the junction unmatched. The CDR3 sequence is CASSPSSGGARDTQYF. The CDR3 nucleotides read TGTGCCAGCAGCCCAAGTAGCGGGGGGGCCCGGGATACGCAGTATTTT.

This clonotype was picked up a small number of times. The V call is TRBV9, the J call TRBJ2-3; TRBD2 matches 10 bases. V lost 2 bases, J lost 0 bases, and 9 bases stayed unmatched. CDR1 is SGDLS, CDR2 YYNGEE, per germline. The CDR3 loop spans 18 amino acids. DNA for the CDR3: TGTGCCAGCAGCGTGAGTTTAGCGGGGGGCTCTAGCACAGATACGCAGTATTTT. This translates into CASSVSLAGGSSTDTQYF.

This clonotype has a handful of counts. The CDR3 loop reads CASSSGTLNGETQYF. Here the CDR3 DNA reads TGTGCCAGCAGCTCCGGGACGTTAAACGGGGAGACCCAGTACTTC. The rearrangement uses TRBV7-3 and TRBJ2-5; either TRBD1 or TRBD2 may supply D (5 bases each). The CDR3 has 15 amino acids. V was shortened by 4 bases and J by 5 bases, with 17 bases between the two germline ends. In germline, CDR1 is SGHTA, CDR2 FQGTGA.

This clonotype was counted once. The J gene is TRBJ1-1, the V gene TRBV27; 7 bases line up with TRBD1. The V segment lost 9 bases and the J segment 2 bases; nucleotides outside the gene matches: 9. Germline-derived CDR1 and CDR2 are MNHEY and SMNVEV (reference sequence). CDR3 length equals 14 residues. In DNA, the CDR3 is TGTGCCAGTCGTCACCAGGGGGTCAACACTGAAGCTTTCTTT. It codes for CASRHQGVNTEAFF.

The chain links TRBV12-3 or TRBV12-4 to TRBJ1-4; D uncertain. This CDR3 has 13 residues. Trimming stripped 6 bases from V and 5 bases from J, with 10 bases between. CDR3 amino acids: CASSPSRNEKLFF. The CDR3, as DNA: TGTGCCAGCAGCCCCTCCCGAAATGAAAAACTGTTTTTT.

The table lists this clonotype with many counts. The rearrangement joins TRBV5-1 to TRBJ2-1; the D is unclear. V lost 0 bases to trimming and J lost 6 bases, with 13 bases between them. The CDR3 is 15 residues long. The V gene's germline CDR1 is SGHRS and CDR2 YFSETQ. CDR3 amino acids: CASSLAEDFSNEQFF. The CDR3 DNA is TGCGCCAGCAGCTTGGCCGAAGACTTCTCCAATGAGCAGTTCTTC.

V and J are TRBV20-1 and TRBJ2-3, with 8 bases identical to TRBD2. The junction had 5 bases not matched to a gene; V was cut back by 3 bases and J by 3 bases. The CDR3 spans 14 residues. Germline loops: CDR1 DFQATT, CDR2 SNEGSKA (reference sequence). This CDR3 is CSASISGVTDTQYF. Written as DNA, the CDR3 is TGCAGTGCTAGCATTAGCGGGGTAACAGATACGCAGTATTTT.

The chain recombines TRBV20-1 with TRBJ1-1; D perhaps matches TRBD1 (5 bases). In germline, CDR1 is DFQATT, CDR2 SNEGSKA (reference sequence). V dropped 7 bases and J dropped 10 bases, with 19 bases sitting between them. This CDR3 is built from 12 residues. CDR3 in amino acids: CSVTPGTAAAFF. Here the CDR3 DNA reads TGCAGTGTTACGCCGGGGACGGCAGCAGCTTTCTTT.

The genes are TRBV5-1 and TRBJ1-2, with D unclear. The CDR3 spans 14 residues. Germline V gene lookup returns CDR1 SGHRS and CDR2 YFSETQ. V was shortened by 0 bases and J by 4 bases, with 10 bases between the two germline ends. The CDR3 DNA is TGCGCCAGCAGCTTGGTGGGCAGTACCTATGGCTACACCTTC. This translates into CASSLVGSTYGYTF.

The chain combines TRBV13 with TRBJ2-3; maybe TRBD2 (5 bases). The CDR3 covers 13 residues. Germline V CDR1 and CDR2: PRHDT, FYEKMQ (reference sequence). Trimming pared 9 bases from V and 1 base from J, leaving 11 bases between. This chain's CDR3 is CASKRRGTDTQYF. The CDR3 DNA reads TGTGCCAGTAAGCGGAGAGGCACAGATACGCAGTATTTT.

J is TRBJ1-2 and V is TRBV5-1; D gene uncertain. Trimming removed 0 bases from V and 5 bases from J, with 14 bases in between. CDR1 and CDR2 (germline): SGHRS, YFSETQ. CDR3 length: 15 residues. CDR3 in amino acids: CASSLAAQLGYGYTF. The CDR3 region has the DNA TGCGCCAGCAGCTTGGCGGCCCAGCTCGGTTATGGCTACACCTTC.

This clonotype has just a few counts. The chain joins TRBV3-1 to TRBJ2-1; 8 positions agree with TRBD2. V lost 11 bases, J lost 7 bases, and 10 bases stayed unmatched. This CDR3 has 13 residues. Germline-derived CDR1 and CDR2 are LGHDT and YNNKEL (reference sequence). DNA of the CDR3: TGTGCCTCCGCGGGGGGTGGTAGGAATGAGCAGTTCTTC. Its protein product is CASAGGGRNEQFF.